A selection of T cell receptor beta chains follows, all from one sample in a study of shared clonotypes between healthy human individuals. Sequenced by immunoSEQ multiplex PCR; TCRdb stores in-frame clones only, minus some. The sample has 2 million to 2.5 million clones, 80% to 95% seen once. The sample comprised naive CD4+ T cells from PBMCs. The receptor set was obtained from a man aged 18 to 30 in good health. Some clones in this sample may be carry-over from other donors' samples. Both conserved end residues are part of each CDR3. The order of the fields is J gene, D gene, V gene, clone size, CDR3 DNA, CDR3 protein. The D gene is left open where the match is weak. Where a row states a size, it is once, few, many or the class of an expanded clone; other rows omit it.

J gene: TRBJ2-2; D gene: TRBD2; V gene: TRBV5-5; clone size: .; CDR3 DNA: TGTGCCAGCAGCCCATTACTAGCGGCGAACACCGGGGAGCTGTTTTTT; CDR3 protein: CASSPLLAANTGELFF
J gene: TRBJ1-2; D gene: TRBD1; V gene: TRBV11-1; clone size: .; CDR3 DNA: TGTGCCAGCAGCTTCCCGCCCGGGACAGACCCTAACTATGGCTACACCTTC; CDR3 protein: CASSFPPGTDPNYGYTF
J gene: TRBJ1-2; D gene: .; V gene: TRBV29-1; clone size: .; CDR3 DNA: TGCAGCGTCGGACAGCGCTTAACTAACTATGGCTACACCTTC; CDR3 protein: CSVGQRLTNYGYTF
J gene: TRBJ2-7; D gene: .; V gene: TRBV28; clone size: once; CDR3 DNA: TGTGCCAGCAGTTTATTGGGGTACTACACGGAGCAGTACTTC; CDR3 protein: CASSLLGYYTEQYF
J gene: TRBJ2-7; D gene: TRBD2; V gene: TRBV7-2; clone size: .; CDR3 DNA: TGTGCCAGCAGCTTAGCGGGGGCTAGCGGGAGGTTGGGGCAGTACTTC; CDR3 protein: CASSLAGASGRLGQYF
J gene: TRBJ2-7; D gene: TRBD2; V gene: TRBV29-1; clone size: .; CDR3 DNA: TGCAGCGTTCTCTTCGGGCGGGAGCCTTTAAACGAGCAGTACTTC; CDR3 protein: CSVLFGREPLNEQYF
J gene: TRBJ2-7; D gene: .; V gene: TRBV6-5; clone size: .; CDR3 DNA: TGTGCCAGCAGTTACTCGAACAGGGGGGGTGAGCAGTACTTC; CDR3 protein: CASSYSNRGGEQYF
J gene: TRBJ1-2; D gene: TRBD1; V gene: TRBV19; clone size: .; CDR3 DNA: TGTGCCAGTAGTCCCAGGACAGGTCGGGGGTACTATGGCTACACCTTC; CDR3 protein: CASSPRTGRGYYGYTF
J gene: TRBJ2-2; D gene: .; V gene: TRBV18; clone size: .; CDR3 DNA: TGTGCCAGCTCACCACCAGGGAACACCGGGGAGCTGTTTTTT; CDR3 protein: CASSPPGNTGELFF
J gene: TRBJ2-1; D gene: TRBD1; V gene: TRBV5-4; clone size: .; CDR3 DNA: TGTGCCAGCAGCCCTACCGGGACAGGGGCAAACAATGAGCAGTTCTTC; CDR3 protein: CASSPTGTGANNEQFF
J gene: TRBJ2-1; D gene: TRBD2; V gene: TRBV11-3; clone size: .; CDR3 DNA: TGTGCCAGCAGTTCGACCAGCGGGAGGTCTTCCTACAATGAGCAGTTCTTC; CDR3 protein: CASSSTSGRSSYNEQFF
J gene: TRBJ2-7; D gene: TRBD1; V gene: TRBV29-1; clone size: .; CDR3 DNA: TGCAGCCCCCTGGGGACAGCGTACGAGCAGTACTTC; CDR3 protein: CSPLGTAYEQYF
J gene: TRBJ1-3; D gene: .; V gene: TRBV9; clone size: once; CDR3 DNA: TGTGCCAGCAGCGTAGCTATTGGCGGTGGAAACACCATATATTTT; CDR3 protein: CASSVAIGGGNTIYF
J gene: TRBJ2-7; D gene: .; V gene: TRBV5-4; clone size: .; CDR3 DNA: TGTGCCAGCAGCTTCGGGGACATCAACTACGAGCAGTACTTC; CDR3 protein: CASSFGDINYEQYF
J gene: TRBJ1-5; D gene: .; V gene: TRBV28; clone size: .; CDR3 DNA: TGTGCCAGCAGAACAGGAGGTAGCAATCAGCCCCAGCATTTT; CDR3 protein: CASRTGGSNQPQHF
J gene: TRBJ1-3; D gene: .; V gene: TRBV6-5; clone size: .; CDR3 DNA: TGTGCCAGCAGTTATGGGGGTCTCGGACGGGGAAACACCATATATTTT; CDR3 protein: CASSYGGLGRGNTIYF
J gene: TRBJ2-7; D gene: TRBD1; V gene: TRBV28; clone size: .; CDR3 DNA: TGTGCCAGCCGCCGAGGGACAGGGGGCTACGAGCAGTACTTC; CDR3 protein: CASRRGTGGYEQYF
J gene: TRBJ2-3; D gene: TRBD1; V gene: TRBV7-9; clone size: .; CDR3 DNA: TGTGCCAGCAGCAGGACAGGGGCCCAAATGGCAGATACGCAGTATTTT; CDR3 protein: CASSRTGAQMADTQYF
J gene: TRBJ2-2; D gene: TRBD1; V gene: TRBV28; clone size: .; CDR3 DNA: TGTGCCAGCAGTCCACAGGGGGCTGGGACCGGGGAGCTGTTTTTT; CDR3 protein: CASSPQGAGTGELFF
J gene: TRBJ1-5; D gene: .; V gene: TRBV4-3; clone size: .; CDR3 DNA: TGCGCCAGCAGCCACGGGGTAGGAATCGACCAGCCCCAGCATTTT; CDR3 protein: CASSHGVGIDQPQHF
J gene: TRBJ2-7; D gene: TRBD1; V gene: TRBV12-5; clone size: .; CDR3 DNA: TGTGCTAGTGGTTTGTATAAAAACGGGTGGGACAGTCACTACGAGCAGTACTTC; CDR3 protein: CASGLYKNGWDSHYEQYF
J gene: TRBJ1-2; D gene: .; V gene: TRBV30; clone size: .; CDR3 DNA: TGTGCCTGGAGCTTGGGAGGCGGCTACACCTTC; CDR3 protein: CAWSLGGGYTF
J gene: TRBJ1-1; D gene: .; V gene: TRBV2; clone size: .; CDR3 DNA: TGTGCCAGCAGTGAAGAGGTTGGGAGGGCTTTCTTT; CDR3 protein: CASSEEVGRAFF
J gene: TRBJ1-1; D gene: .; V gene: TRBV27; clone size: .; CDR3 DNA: TGTGCCAGCAGTCCACCCTTCCCACAGGGTGAAGCTTTCTTT; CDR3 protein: CASSPPFPQGEAFF
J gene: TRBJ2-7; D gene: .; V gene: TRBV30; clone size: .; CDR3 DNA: TGTGCCTGGAGTGGCGCTGGGACAGCCGGGACTTCCCCCTACGAGCAGTACTTC; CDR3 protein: CAWSGAGTAGTSPYEQYF
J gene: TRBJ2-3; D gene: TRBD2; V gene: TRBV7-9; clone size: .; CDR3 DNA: TGTGCCAGCAGCATAGCGGGAGGCACAGATACGCAGTATTTT; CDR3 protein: CASSIAGGTDTQYF
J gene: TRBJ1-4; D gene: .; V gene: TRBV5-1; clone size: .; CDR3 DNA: TGCGCCAGCAGCTTGCGGTCGCCTAACGGTGGTAATGAAAAACTGTTTTTT; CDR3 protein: CASSLRSPNGGNEKLFF
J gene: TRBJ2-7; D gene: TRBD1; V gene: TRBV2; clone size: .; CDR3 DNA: TGTGCCAGCACGCCGGGGACAGGCTACGAGCAGTACTTC; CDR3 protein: CASTPGTGYEQYF
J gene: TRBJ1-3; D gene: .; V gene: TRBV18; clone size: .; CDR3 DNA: TGTGCCAGCTCACCAGTATCGAGCTCTGGAAACACCATATATTTT; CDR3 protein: CASSPVSSSGNTIYF
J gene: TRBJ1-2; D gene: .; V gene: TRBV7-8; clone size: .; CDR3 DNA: TGTGCCAGCAGCTTGGGCAGGGAAGATGGCTACACCTTC; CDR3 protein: CASSLGREDGYTF
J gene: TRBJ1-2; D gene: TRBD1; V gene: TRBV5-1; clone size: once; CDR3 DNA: TGCGCCAGCCGCTCCGGGACAGGGGGCGGCTATGGCTACACCTTC; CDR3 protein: CASRSGTGGGYGYTF
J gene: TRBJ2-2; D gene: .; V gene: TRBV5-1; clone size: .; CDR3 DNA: TGCGCCAGCAGCTTGACACCGGGGGTGAACACCGGGGAGCTGTTTTTT; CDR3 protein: CASSLTPGVNTGELFF
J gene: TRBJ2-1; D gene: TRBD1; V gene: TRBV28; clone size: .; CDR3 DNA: TGTGCCAGCAGGGCAGGGGGTGTGGACAATGAGCAGTTCTTC; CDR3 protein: CASRAGGVDNEQFF
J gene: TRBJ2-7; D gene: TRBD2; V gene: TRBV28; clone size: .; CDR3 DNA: TGTGCCAGCCGGGGGGGGTTCCACGAGCAGTACTTC; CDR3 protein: CASRGGFHEQYF
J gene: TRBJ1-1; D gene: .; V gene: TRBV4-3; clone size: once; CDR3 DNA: TGCGCCAGCAGCCAGAATCCGTGGATGGGGGCGGGGACTGAAGCTTTCTTT; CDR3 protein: CASSQNPWMGAGTEAFF
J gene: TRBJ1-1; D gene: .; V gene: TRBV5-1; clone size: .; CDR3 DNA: TGCGCCAGCAGCGCAGGATTAGACCCCTGGGGAACTGAAGCTTTCTTT; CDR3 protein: CASSAGLDPWGTEAFF
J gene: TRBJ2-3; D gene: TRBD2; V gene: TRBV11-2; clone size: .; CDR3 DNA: TGTGCCAGCAGCTTACTAGCGGGCCATTTCACAGATACGCAGTATTTT; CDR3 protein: CASSLLAGHFTDTQYF
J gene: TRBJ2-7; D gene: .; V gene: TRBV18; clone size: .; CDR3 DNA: TGTGCCAGCTCACCACGGGATACGGGATACGAGCAGTACTTC; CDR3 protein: CASSPRDTGYEQYF
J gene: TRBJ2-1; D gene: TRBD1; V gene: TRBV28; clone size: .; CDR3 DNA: TGTGCCAGCAGTTTATCTAGGACAGGGTATGAGCAGTTCTTC; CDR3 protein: CASSLSRTGYEQFF
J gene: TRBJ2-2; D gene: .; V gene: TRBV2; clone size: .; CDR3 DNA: TGTGCCAGCAGTGAACTGACTAGAGGCACCGGGGAGCTGTTTTTT; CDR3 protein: CASSELTRGTGELFF
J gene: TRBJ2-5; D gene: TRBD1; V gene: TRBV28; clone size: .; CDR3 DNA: TGTGCCAGCAGTTCGACAGGGGCCAATCAAGAGACCCAGTACTTC; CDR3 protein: CASSSTGANQETQYF
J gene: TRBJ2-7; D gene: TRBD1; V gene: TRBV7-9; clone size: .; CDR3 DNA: TGTGCCAGCAGCCGGGGTGGACAGGATACCTACGAGCAGTACTTC; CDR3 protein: CASSRGGQDTYEQYF
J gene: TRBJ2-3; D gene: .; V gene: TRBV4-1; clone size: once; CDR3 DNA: TGCGCCAGCAGCCAAGGGTTGGGAGTGTTTAACACAGATACGCAGTATTTT; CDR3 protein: CASSQGLGVFNTDTQYF
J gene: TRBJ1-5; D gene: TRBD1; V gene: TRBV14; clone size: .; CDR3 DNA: TGTGCCAGCAGCCACCGGGACAGGTTACGGCCCCAGCATTTT; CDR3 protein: CASSHRDRLRPQHF
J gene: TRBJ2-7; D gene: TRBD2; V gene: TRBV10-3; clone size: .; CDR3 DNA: TGTGCCATCGCCATACTAGCGGGAGGGCCAGATGGCGAGCAGTACTTC; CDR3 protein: CAIAILAGGPDGEQYF
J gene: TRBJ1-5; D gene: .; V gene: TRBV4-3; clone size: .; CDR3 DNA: TGCGCCAGCAGCCTTATGGAGGGTAGCAATCAGCCCCAGCATTTT; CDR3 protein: CASSLMEGSNQPQHF
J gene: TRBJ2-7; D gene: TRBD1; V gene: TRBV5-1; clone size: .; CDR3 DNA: TGCGCCAGCAGCTTGGTAAGAGACAGGGGCACCTACGAGCAGTACTTC; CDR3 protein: CASSLVRDRGTYEQYF
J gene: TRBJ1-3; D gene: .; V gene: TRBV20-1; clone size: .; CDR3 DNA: TGCAGTGCTAGATTCGGAAACACCATATATTTT; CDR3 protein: CSARFGNTIYF
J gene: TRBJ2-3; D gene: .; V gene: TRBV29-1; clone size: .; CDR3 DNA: TGCAGCGTACACGACAGCCGCACAGATACGCAGTATTTT; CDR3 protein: CSVHDSRTDTQYF
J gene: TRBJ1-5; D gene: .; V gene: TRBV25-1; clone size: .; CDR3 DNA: TGTGCCAGCAGTGGTGTAGGGGGTCCCAATCAGCCCCAGCATTTT; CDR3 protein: CASSGVGGPNQPQHF
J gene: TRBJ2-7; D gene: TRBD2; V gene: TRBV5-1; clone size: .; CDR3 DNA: TGCGCCAGCAGCTCCCCTAGTGCTAGCGGGGTGTCGGCGTACGAGCAGTACTTC; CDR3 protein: CASSSPSASGVSAYEQYF
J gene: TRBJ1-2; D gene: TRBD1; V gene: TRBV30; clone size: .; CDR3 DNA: TGTGCCTGGAGTCCCCCGGACAGGGGCTATGGCTACACCTTC; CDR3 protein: CAWSPPDRGYGYTF
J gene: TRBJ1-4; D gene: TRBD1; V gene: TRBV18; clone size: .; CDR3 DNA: TGTGCCAGCTCACCCACGTTCCGGGACAGGGGGCCTGCAACTAATGAAAAACTGTTTTTT; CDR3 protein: CASSPTFRDRGPATNEKLFF
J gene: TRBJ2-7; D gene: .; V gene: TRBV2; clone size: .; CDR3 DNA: TGTGCCAGCAGTGGATCCTACGAGCAGTACTTC; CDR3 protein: CASSGSYEQYF
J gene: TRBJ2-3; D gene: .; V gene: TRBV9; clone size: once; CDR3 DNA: TGTGCCAGCAGCGCGACTAGTTGGGGCACAGATACGCAGTATTTT; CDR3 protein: CASSATSWGTDTQYF
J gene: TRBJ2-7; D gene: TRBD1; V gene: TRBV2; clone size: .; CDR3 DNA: TGTGCCAGCAGTCCTAACAGGGGAGAGTACGAGCAGTACTTC; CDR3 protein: CASSPNRGEYEQYF